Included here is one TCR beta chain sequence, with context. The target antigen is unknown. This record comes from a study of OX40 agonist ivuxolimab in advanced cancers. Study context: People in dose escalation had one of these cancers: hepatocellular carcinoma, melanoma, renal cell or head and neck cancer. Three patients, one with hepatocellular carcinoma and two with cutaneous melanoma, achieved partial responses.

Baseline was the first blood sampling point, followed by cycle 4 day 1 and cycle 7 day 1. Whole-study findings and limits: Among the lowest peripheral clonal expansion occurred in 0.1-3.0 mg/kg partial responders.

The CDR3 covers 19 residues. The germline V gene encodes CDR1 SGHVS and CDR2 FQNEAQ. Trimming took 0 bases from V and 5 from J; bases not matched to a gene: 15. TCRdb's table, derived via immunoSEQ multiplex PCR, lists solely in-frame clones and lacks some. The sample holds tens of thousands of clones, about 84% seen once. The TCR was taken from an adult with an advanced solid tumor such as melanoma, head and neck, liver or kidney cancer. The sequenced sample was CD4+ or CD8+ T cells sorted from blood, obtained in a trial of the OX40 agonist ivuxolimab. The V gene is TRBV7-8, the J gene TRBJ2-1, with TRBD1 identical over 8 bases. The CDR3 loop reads CASSLARSRGRPADNEQFF. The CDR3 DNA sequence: TGTGCCAGCAGCTTAGCGCGTTCCAGGGGGCGGCCGGCGGACAATGAGCAGTTCTTC.